Listed below are T cell receptor beta chains from one sample, sequenced in a study of T cells after yellow fever vaccination. TCRdb called the 5' RACE reads again in MiXCR, with one record for every CDR3 protein. This table has just under 600,000 distinct CDR3 sequences, approximately 12% appearing once. The sample here was PBMCs, taken on the day of the yellow fever booster vaccination. All receptors come from a man between 25 and 39 years old who received the YFV17D yellow fever vaccine. The CDR3 runs from the conserved cysteine through the conserved F or W. Fields, in order: V gene, J gene, D gene, clone size, CDR3 protein, CDR3 DNA. D genes are given only for firm matches. A row's size may be missing; if present it is once, few, many or a size class.

TRBV29-1,TRBJ2-5,.,few,CSVETRRAEETQYF,TGCAGCGTCGAAACTCGGAGGGCCGAAGAGACCCAGTACTTC
TRBV27,TRBJ2-1,.,few,CASSLGDNPNEQFF,TGTGCCAGCAGTTTAGGGGACAATCCCAATGAGCAGTTCTTC
TRBV5-1,TRBJ2-6,TRBD2,.,CASSPRIAGTSGANVLTF,TGCGCCAGCAGCCCAAGGATAGCGGGCACCTCTGGGGCCAACGTCCTGACTTTC
TRBV12-3/TRBV12-4,TRBJ2-3,.,few,CASSPFGYTQYF,TGTGCCAGCAGTCCCTTTGGCTATACGCAGTATTTT
TRBV18,TRBJ1-1,.,.,CASSPPYGSHGVTEAFF,TGTGCCAGCTCACCACCATACGGTTCCCATGGGGTCACTGAAGCTTTCTTT
TRBV7-2,TRBJ2-7,TRBD1,.,CASSADRGFTYEQYF,TGTGCCAGCAGCGCCGACAGGGGATTTACCTACGAGCAGTACTTC
TRBV10-3,TRBJ1-6,TRBD1,.,CAINPTGANSPLHF,TGTGCCATCAACCCGACAGGGGCCAATTCACCCCTCCACTTT
TRBV20-1,TRBJ2-7,.,few,CSAREARDLGEQYF,TGCAGTGCTAGAGAAGCCAGGGACCTGGGAGAGCAGTACTTC
TRBV27,TRBJ1-5,TRBD1,.,CASRNRGPYSNQPQHF,TGTGCCAGCCGAAACAGGGGGCCTTATAGCAATCAGCCCCAGCATTTT
TRBV14,TRBJ2-5,.,few,CASSQVSVRETQYF,TGTGCCAGCAGCCAAGTGTCGGTTCGAGAGACCCAGTACTTC
TRBV7-2,TRBJ2-5,.,many,CASSPGLGETQYF,TGTGCCAGCAGCCCTGGACTCGGAGAGACCCAGTACTTC
TRBV20-1,TRBJ2-2,TRBD1,few,CSARAGTGFTGELFF,TGCAGTGCTAGAGCCGGGACAGGGTTCACCGGGGAGCTGTTTTTT
TRBV19,TRBJ2-3,TRBD1,few,CASSIGVGSGQRTDTQYF,TGTGCCAGTAGTATAGGGGTCGGTTCGGGACAGAGAACAGATACGCAGTATTTT
TRBV12-3/TRBV12-4,TRBJ2-2,.,few,CASSLVLTGELFF,TGTGCCAGCAGTTTAGTATTAACCGGGGAGCTGTTTTTT
TRBV12-3/TRBV12-4,TRBJ2-7,TRBD2,.,CASRESRAGLAGDRNEQYF,TGTGCCAGCAGAGAAAGCCGAGCGGGACTAGCGGGAGACCGGAACGAGCAGTACTTC
TRBV6-5,TRBJ1-1,.,few,CASTGTNTEAFF,TGTGCCAGCACAGGGACGAACACTGAAGCTTTCTTT
TRBV24-1,TRBJ2-1,TRBD2,.,CATSDRTSGSGYEQFF,TGTGCCACCAGTGACCGGACTAGCGGGAGCGGCTATGAGCAGTTCTTC